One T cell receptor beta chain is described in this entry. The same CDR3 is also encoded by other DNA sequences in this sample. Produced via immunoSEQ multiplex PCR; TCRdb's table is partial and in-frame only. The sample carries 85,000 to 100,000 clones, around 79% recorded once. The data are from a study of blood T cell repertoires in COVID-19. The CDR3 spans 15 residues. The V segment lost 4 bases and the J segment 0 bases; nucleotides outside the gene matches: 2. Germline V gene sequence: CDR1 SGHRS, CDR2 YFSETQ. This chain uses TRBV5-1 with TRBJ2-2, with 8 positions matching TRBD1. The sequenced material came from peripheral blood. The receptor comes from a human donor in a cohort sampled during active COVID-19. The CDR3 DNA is TGCGCCAGCAGCGAGGGACAGGCGAACACCGGGGAGCTGTTTTTT. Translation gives CASSEGQANTGELFF.